These 19 T cell receptor beta chains came from one sample sequenced in a study of CD8 T cells in ankylosing spondylitis. Study-wide points: Made up of eight highly homologous variants, a TCR beta motif appeared characteristic of ankylosing spondylitis blood.

Each CDR3 protein is one row after TCRdb ran MiXCR on the 5' RACE reads. In the table there are a few hundred thousand distinct CDR3 sequences, 7.5% to 9% of which are singletons. Which antigens these TCRs recognize remains unknown. Sequences were obtained from blood, either unsorted or a sorted T cell fraction (not recorded which). The receptor source for this set is a male donor with ankylosing spondylitis.

V and J are TRBV5-1 and TRBJ2-5, with D perhaps TRBD2 (6 bases). Trimming shortened V by 5 bases and J by 5 bases, and 13 bases separated the two germline ends. The CDR3 extends over 13 amino acids. Germline CDR1 and CDR2: SGHRS and YFSETQ. The CDR3 nucleotides read TGCGCCAGCAGGACGGAGGGCCGGGAGACCCAGTACTTC. It specifies CASRTEGRETQYF.

This clonotype was seen repeatedly, ten times or more. The chain carries TRBV7-8 and TRBJ2-2; 10 bases agree with TRBD1. Trimming at V came to 4 bases and at J to 3 bases, leaving 8 bases not matched to a gene. The germline V gene encodes CDR1 SGHVS and CDR2 FQNEAQ. This CDR3 spans 17 amino acids. The CDR3 loop reads CASSSSGQGPYTGELFF. The CDR3 DNA follows: TGTGCCAGCAGCTCGTCGGGACAGGGGCCTTACACCGGGGAGCTGTTTTTT. Based on the CDR3 plus reference TRBV7-8 and TRBJ2-2, the full variable domain is GAGVSQSPRYKVAKRGQDVALRCDPISGHVSLFWYQQALGQGPEFLTYFQNEAQLDKSGLPSDRFFAERPEGSVSTLKIQRTQQEDSAVYLCASSSSGQGPYTGELFFGEGSRLTVL.

There are a few counts of this clonotype. The CDR3 DNA reads as TGTGCCAGCTACGGCCGACTAGCGGGACCTCGAACCGAGCAGTACTTC. This translates into CASYGRLAGPRTEQYF. The chain joins TRBV27 to TRBJ2-7, with TRBD2 identical over 11 bases. Unmatched junction bases numbered 15, after V lost 8 bases and J lost 6 bases. The CDR3 loop spans 16 amino acids. Germline CDR1 reads MNHEY; CDR2 reads SMNVEV (reference sequence).

The sample holds many counts of this clonotype. The chain uses TRBV12-3 or TRBV12-4 and TRBJ2-3, with D possibly TRBD2 on 6 matching bases. This CDR3 is 15 amino acids long. The V end was cut by 4 bases, the J end by 1 base, with 12 bases between. The CDR3 coding sequence is TGTGCCAGCAGTTCCCTTGGCGGGGGCACAGATACGCAGTATTTT. It yields the protein CASSSLGGGTDTQYF.

This chain uses TRBV3-1 with TRBJ2-3; D is possibly TRBD1 (5 bases). Per germline, CDR1 LGHDT and CDR2 YNNKEL (reference sequence). The V and J ends lost 1 base and 5 bases respectively, with 13 bases between them. CDR3 length equals 15 residues. The CDR3 region has the DNA TGTGCCAGCAGCCAAGCGGCAGGGTTAGGAGATACGCAGTATTTT. Translated, it gives CASSQAAGLGDTQYF.

This clonotype was recorded many times. The chain recombines TRBV5-1 with TRBJ2-4, with D unresolved. The V and J ends lost 0 bases and 2 bases respectively, with 6 bases between them. The germline gives CDR1 SGHRS, CDR2 YFSETQ. The CDR3 extends over 14 amino acids. CDR3 nucleotide sequence: TGCGCCAGCAGCTTGGAACAGCCCAAAAACATTCAGTACTTC. It codes for CASSLEQPKNIQYF.

The chain carries TRBV5-6 and TRBJ2-3; D remains ambiguous. The CDR3 is 16 residues long. The germline V and J ends were trimmed by 1 base and 6 bases, with 18 bases remaining between them. The germline CDR1 and CDR2 sequences are SGHDT and YYEEEE. The CDR3: CASSLYESNPPDTQYF. The CDR3 nucleotides are TGTGCCAGCAGCTTGTATGAGAGTAATCCTCCGGATACGCAGTATTTT.

The CDR3 spells CASSFIGRSTDTQYF. In nucleotides, the CDR3 is TGTGCCAGCAGCTTTATCGGGAGAAGCACAGATACGCAGTATTTT. This sequence joins TRBV5-6 and TRBJ2-3; tentatively, D is TRBD2 (6 bases). Looked up from germline, CDR1 is SGHDT and CDR2 is YYEEEE. There are 15 residues in the CDR3. Trimming took 2 bases from V and 0 from J, leaving 10 bases between them.

The rearrangement joins TRBV7-9 to TRBJ1-1, with no clear D. The germline gives CDR1 SEHNR, CDR2 FQNEAQ (reference sequence). The V end was cut by 2 bases, the J end by 0 bases, with 16 bases between. The CDR3 is made up of 17 amino acids. As DNA, the CDR3 is TGTGCCAGCAGCTTAAGCGCGGGGTATTCGATGAACACTGAAGCTTTCTTT. Its protein is CASSLSAGYSMNTEAFF.

In its sample, this clonotype was seen a few times. The V call is TRBV6-2 or TRBV6-3, the J call TRBJ2-1; D possibly uses TRBD1 or TRBD2 (5 bases each). This CDR3 has 16 residues. Trimming removed 0 bases from V and 8 bases from J, with 17 bases in between. The V gene's germline CDR1 is MNHEY and CDR2 SVGEGT. The CDR3 DNA follows: TGTGCCAGCAGTTACTCGAAACTAGGGACCTCCGATGAGCAGTTCTTC. Protein: CASSYSKLGTSDEQFF.

This clonotype has a count of ten or more. The V and J genes are TRBV29-1 and TRBJ2-2; 8 nucleotides line up with TRBD1. CDR1 is SQVTM and CDR2 is ANQGSEA in the germline V gene. V was clipped by 4 bases and J by 3 bases; unmatched bases: 1. The CDR3 totals 13 residues. The CDR3 reads CSVGTGHTGELFF. The CDR3 nucleotides read TGCAGCGTTGGGACAGGGCACACCGGGGAGCTGTTTTTT.

This chain joins TRBV2 and TRBJ1-1, with TRBD1 matching 11 bases. Germline V lookup: CDR1 SNHLY, CDR2 FYNNEI. The CDR3 length is 16 residues. The ends lost 1 base at V and 5 bases at J; junction bases unmatched: 6. CDR3 in amino acids: CASSEEGGQGVTEAFF. Here the CDR3 DNA reads TGTGCCAGCAGTGAAGAGGGGGGACAGGGGGTTACTGAAGCTTTCTTT.

V gene TRBV7-6 combines with J gene TRBJ2-5; no reliable D call. V gave up 8 bases and J gave up 1 base, with 14 bases separating them. The germline CDR1 and CDR2 sequences are SGHVS and FNYEAQ. The CDR3 is 14 residues long. CDR3 nucleotide sequence: TGTGCCAGCTCGAATGGGCCAGTCCAAGAGACCCAGTACTTC. It yields the protein CASSNGPVQETQYF.

The gene calls are TRBV12-3 or TRBV12-4 and TRBJ1-2; 7 bases are a match to TRBD1. The CDR3 consists of 15 residues. Trimming removed 5 bases from V and 4 bases from J; junction bases left unmatched: 10. The CDR3 coding sequence is TGTGCCAGCAGTCTCCGGGAGGGGGCCTTCTATGGCTACACCTTC. This encodes CASSLREGAFYGYTF.

This clonotype was detected ten times or more. The chain links TRBV28 to TRBJ2-5; a weak D match, TRBD2 (6 bases). Trimming left V 2 bases short and J 4 bases short, with 11 bases between. Germline V gene sequence: CDR1 MDHEN, CDR2 SYDVKM. The CDR3 is 14 residues long. The CDR3 nucleotides read TGTGCCAGCAGTTTAACCGGACTATCAGAGACCCAGTACTTC. It is translated as CASSLTGLSETQYF.

This clonotype was counted at least ten times. The gene calls are TRBV6-5 and TRBJ1-1; 12 bases line up with TRBD1. The germline gives CDR1 MNHEY, CDR2 SVGAGI. V lost 3 bases and J lost 3; bases outside the gene matches: 5. CDR3 size: 16 residues. CDR3 nucleotide sequence: TGTGCCAGCAGTTATATCGGGACAGGGGGCCACACTGAAGCTTTCTTT. It codes for CASSYIGTGGHTEAFF.

This chain links TRBV5-1 with TRBJ2-7; maybe TRBD1 (6 bases). The CDR3 has 15 residues. The germline gives CDR1 SGHRS, CDR2 YFSETQ. V gave up 0 bases and J gave up 6 bases, with 16 bases separating them. The CDR3 sequence is CASSLGGTTYGEQYF. As DNA, the CDR3 is TGCGCCAGCAGCTTGGGGGGGACAACTTACGGCGAGCAGTACTTC.

The chain couples TRBV14 to TRBJ2-7; D ambiguous. CDR3 length: 15 amino acids. V was cut by 4 bases and J by 1 base, with 14 bases left in between. CDR1 and CDR2 from the germline V gene are SGHDN and FVKESK. The CDR3 loop is CASSPLALVSYEQYF. CDR3 DNA: TGTGCCAGCAGCCCTTTAGCCCTAGTGTCCTACGAGCAGTACTTC.

This clonotype was recorded a few times. The chain uses TRBV27 and TRBJ2-1; 8 bases fit TRBD2. This CDR3 spans 14 amino acids. Unmatched junction bases numbered 9, after V lost 2 bases and J lost 12 bases. Germline CDR1 and CDR2: MNHEY and SMNVEV (reference sequence). The CDR3 spells CASSLAGGPMAQFF. CDR3 in DNA: TGTGCCAGCAGTTTAGCGGGAGGCCCTATGGCGCAGTTCTTC.